Here is one TCR beta chain with its context. What it recognizes is unknown. The authors made TCR cDNA by 5'RACE template switching, adding a universal primer site and UMIs. One entry per CDR3 protein results from TCRdb running MiXCR on the 5' RACE reads. The sample lists around 300,000 distinct CDR3 sequences; 4.1% were seen once. The data derive from a study of T cells after yellow fever vaccination. Study results and limitations: The study re-detected most primary-vaccination clones after the booster (roughly 96% CD4, around 90% CD8). There was a small share of clonotypes that showed up in both the CD4 and CD8 compartments. Weaker, the secondary response peaked sooner, at day 5 versus 15.

In germline, CDR1 is LGHDT, CDR2 YNNKEL (reference sequence). Trimming took 2 bases from V and 3 from J, leaving 13 bases between them. This CDR3 is built from 15 residues. The TCR originated in a man aged 18 to 29 who received the YFV17D yellow fever vaccine. The material sequenced was PBMCs, taken 5 days after the yellow fever booster vaccination. V usage is TRBV3-1 and J usage is TRBJ2-5; the D call may be TRBD1 or TRBD2 (5 bases each). The CDR3 loop is CASSQRWGREETQYF. CDR3 nucleotides: TGTGCCAGCAGCCAAAGGTGGGGGAGAGAAGAGACCCAGTACTTC.